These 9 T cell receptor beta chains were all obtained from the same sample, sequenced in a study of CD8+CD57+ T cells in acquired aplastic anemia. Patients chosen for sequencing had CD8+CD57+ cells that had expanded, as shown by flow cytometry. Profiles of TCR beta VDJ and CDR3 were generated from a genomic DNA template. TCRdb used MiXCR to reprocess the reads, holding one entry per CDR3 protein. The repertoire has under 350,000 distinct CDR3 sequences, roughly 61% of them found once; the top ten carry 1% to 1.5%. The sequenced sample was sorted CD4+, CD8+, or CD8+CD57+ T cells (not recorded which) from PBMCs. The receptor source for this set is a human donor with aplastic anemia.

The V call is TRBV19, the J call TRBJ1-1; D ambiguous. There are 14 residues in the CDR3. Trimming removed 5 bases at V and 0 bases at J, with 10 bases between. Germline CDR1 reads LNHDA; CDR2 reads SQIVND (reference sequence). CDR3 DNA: TGTGCCAGTAGTGTCTGGGCGGTGAACACTGAAGCTTTCTTT. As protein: CASSVWAVNTEAFF.

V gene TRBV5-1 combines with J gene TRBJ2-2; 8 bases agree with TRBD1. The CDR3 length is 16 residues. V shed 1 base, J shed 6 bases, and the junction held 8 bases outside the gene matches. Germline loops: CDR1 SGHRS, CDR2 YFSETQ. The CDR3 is CASSLLGTGGAGELFF. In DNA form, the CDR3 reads TGCGCCAGCAGCTTGTTAGGCACAGGGGGTGCCGGGGAGCTGTTTTTT.

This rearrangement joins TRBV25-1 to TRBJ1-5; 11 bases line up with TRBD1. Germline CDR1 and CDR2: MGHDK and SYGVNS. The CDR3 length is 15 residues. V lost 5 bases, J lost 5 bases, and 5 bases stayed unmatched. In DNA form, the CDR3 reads TGTGCCAGCAGTAGCGGGACAGGGGGATATCAGCCCCAGCATTTT. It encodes CASSSGTGGYQPQHF.

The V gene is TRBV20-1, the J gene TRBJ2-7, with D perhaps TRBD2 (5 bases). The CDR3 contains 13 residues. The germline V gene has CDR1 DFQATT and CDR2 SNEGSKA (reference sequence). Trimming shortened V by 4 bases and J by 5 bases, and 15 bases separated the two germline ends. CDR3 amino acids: CSANWASTHEQYF. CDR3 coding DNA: TGCAGTGCTAACTGGGCTAGCACCCACGAGCAGTACTTC.

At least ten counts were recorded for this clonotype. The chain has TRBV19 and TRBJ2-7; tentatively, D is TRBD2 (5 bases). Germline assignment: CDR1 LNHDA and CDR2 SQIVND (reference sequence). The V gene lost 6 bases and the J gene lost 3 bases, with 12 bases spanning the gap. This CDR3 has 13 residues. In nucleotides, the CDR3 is TGTGCCAGTAGCCGCCCGGGGAGCTACGAGCAGTACTTC. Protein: CASSRPGSYEQYF.

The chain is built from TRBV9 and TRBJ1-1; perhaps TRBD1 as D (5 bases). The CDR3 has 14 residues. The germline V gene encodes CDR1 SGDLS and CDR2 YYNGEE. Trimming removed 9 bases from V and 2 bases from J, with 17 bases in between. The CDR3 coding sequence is TGTGCCACTGAGATAGGAGGGGATAACACTGAAGCTTTCTTT. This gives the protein CATEIGGDNTEAFF.

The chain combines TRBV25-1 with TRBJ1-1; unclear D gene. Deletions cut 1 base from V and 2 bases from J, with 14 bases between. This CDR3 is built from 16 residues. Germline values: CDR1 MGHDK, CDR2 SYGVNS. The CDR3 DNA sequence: TGTGCCAGCAGTGAATTTAGGAGGGATTTTAACACTGAAGCTTTCTTT. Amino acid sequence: CASSEFRRDFNTEAFF.

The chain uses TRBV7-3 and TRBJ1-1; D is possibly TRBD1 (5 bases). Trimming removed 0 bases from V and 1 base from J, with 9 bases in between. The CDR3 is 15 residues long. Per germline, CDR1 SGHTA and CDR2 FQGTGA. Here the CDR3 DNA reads TGTGCCAGCAGCTTAACGTATGGGGGGAACACTGAAGCTTTCTTT. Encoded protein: CASSLTYGGNTEAFF.

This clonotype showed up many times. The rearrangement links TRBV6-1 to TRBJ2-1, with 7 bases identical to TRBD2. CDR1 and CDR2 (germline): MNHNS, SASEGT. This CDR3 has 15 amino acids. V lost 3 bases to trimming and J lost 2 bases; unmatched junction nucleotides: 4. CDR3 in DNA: TGTGCCAGCAGTGAGGGGGGGGGAGCCTACAATGAGCAGTTCTTC. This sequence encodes CASSEGGGAYNEQFF.